This T cell receptor beta chain comes out of a study of blood T cell repertoires in COVID-19. Study summary: COVID-19 samples from acute and convalescent phases originated in the United States, Italy and Spain. Sources were T cells, B-cell-depleted T cells, or PBMCs; the material itself was cDNA or gDNA.

In the original workflow: Counts of nucleated cells, estimated from reference gene primer amplification, were obtained. The data were produced by immunoSEQ multiplex PCR, yet TCRdb's version contains in-frame clones alone and is incomplete. The V and J calls and clone size are taken from that table; D and trimming were inferred from the DNA. The table includes 300,000 to 350,000 clones, roughly 90% detected once. The CDR3 runs to 16 residues. Germline V gene lookup returns CDR1 MNHNY and CDR2 SVGAGI (reference sequence). Germline trimming cut 6 bases from V and 6 bases from J; bases unmatched to any gene: 12. Patients of the Seattle cohort, enrolled during active infection, were followed longitudinally.

The V and J genes are TRBV6-6 and TRBJ1-5; 9 bases fit TRBD1. The sample consisted of peripheral blood. This receptor was obtained from a woman in her 70s with COVID-19, enrolled during active disease. In nucleotides, the CDR3 is TGTGCCAGCAGGTCCGAGGACAGGGGCTATAGTCAGCCCCAGCATTTT. Protein: CASRSEDRGYSQPQHF.